The source of this T cell receptor beta chain is a study of graft-versus-host responses after intestinal transplantation. Study-level information: Multivisceral, liver-intestinal, or isolated intestinal transplants were given to recipients.

General study points: Clonal ratios of graft-versus-host to host-versus-graft in allografts were high for patients exhibiting graft-donor T cell macrochimerism.

Turning to this clone: No antigen is known for it.

Generated by immunoSEQ multiplex PCR, the TCRdb table keeps only in-frame clones and is missing some. The sample has 40,000 to 55,000 clones, 85% to 95% seen once. Deletions cut 2 bases from V and 5 bases from J, with 13 bases between. The CDR3 loop spans 14 amino acids. The V gene's germline CDR1 is SGHNT and CDR2 YENEEA. The source was unstimulated CD8+ T cells sorted from spleen or lymph node cells, collected before transplant. V usage is TRBV11-3 and J usage is TRBJ2-7; D may be TRBD2 (6 bases). The source of this sequence is a human donor who was the organ donor for an intestinal transplant. The CDR3 region is CASSLWGGPNEQYF. DNA for the CDR3: TGTGCCAGCAGCTTATGGGGAGGCCCGAACGAGCAGTACTTC.